The subject of this entry is one T cell receptor (beta chain). Its antigen remains unknown. This entry comes from a study of beta chain features in type 1 diabetes. Study results and caveats: People with Type 1 diabetes carried modestly yet significantly shorter TCRB CDR3s in all four CD4+ subsets. Cells with high TCR expression could be over-represented by cDNA sequencing.

It was via CD45RO/CCR7/CD25/CD127/CD95/CD27 that CD4+ naive, central memory, regulatory and stem cell-like memory cells were sorted. The length of the CDR3 is 15 residues. CDR1 is MNHNS, CDR2 SASEGT, per germline. V lost 4 bases and J 7 bases, leaving 14 bases between the germline ends. Every isolated RNA sample was fully reverse transcribed, so sequencing captured expressed TCRB transcripts. The repertoire was sequenced with immunoSEQ multiplex PCR; TCRdb's copy has only in-frame clones and lacks some. In the table there are 500,000 to 650,000 clones, around 12% of which are singletons. Material: naive CD4+ T cells from blood. The sequence was obtained from a man aged 25 to 45 with type 1 diabetes. The chain links TRBV6-1 to TRBJ1-6; weak D call: TRBD1 (6 bases). CDR3 loop: CASSGGTGRNSPLHF. The CDR3 nucleotides read TGTGCCAGCAGTGGCGGAACAGGGAGGAATTCACCCCTCCACTTT.